This T cell receptor beta chain was documented in a study of cytomegalovirus exposure and HLA in healthy donors. Study-wide results and caveats: The productive fraction for most TCR beta V segments was about 87% or about 30% in an earlier analysis. The study labeled roughly 160 TCR beta chains cytomegalovirus-associated. Later analysis suggested most CMV-associated TCR beta chains were HLA-restricted.

The count of this clone is one. What it binds is unknown. Each donor was nominally healthy when sampled (though unrecorded immune exposures were likely). PCR amplification relied on 60 Vbeta primers (plus 13 Jbeta primers). Clones were read by immunoSEQ multiplex PCR, and TCRdb kept only the in-frame ones, dropping some. The sample includes some 210,000 clones, roughly four fifths of them seen just once. The trim removed 0 bases at V and 0 bases at J, leaving 4 bases unmatched. Germline values: CDR1 SGHVS, CDR2 FQNEAQ. The CDR3 runs to 17 residues. The source material was PBMCs. The V gene is TRBV7-8, the J gene TRBJ2-1, with 8 bases aligning to TRBD2. This receptor was obtained from a woman in her forties or fifties in good health and CMV-seropositive. CDR3 amino acids: CASSLAERGYSYNEQFF. In DNA, the CDR3 is TGTGCCAGCAGCTTAGCGGAGCGGGGGTACTCCTACAATGAGCAGTTCTTC.